What follows are 30 T cell receptor beta chains derived from one specimen sequenced in a study of vaccination and CD4 T cells after COVID-19. The Oncomine TCR Beta short-read assay was what sequenced the DNA obtained from cultured CD4+ T cells. TCRdb reanalysed the PCR reads using MiXCR and keeps one entry per CDR3 protein. The sample has 15,000 to 20,000 distinct CDR3 sequences, about 50% seen once. No antigen is known for these receptors. Stated treatment: roughly 10-day PBMC culture with coronavirus spike peptide pools or control peptides (ViraFEST assay). The sequencing sample was made of cultured CD4+ T cells from blood. These receptor sequences come from a human donor with COVID-19.

The chain links TRBV7-6 to TRBJ1-1; D call uncertain. CDR3 length equals 12 residues. Germline V CDR1 and CDR2: SGHVS, FNYEAQ. The V end lost 5 bases, the J end lost 4 bases, and 8 bases lay between the germline ends. The CDR3 loop is CASSPRGTEAFF. CDR3 DNA sequence: TGTGCCAGCAGCCCCCGGGGCACTGAAGCTTTCTTT.

V usage is TRBV12-5 and J usage is TRBJ1-1; a possible D gene is TRBD1 (5 bases). In germline, CDR1 is LGHNT, CDR2 FRNRAP. The CDR3 covers 13 residues. Between the trimmed V and J ends, which lost 6 bases and 1 base, there was a span of 9 bases. The CDR3, as DNA: TGTGCTAGTGGAACAGGACAGAACACTGAAGCTTTCTTT. Its protein is CASGTGQNTEAFF.

This clonotype has more than one count but fewer than ten. The V and J genes are TRBV27 and TRBJ1-4; unclear D gene. This CDR3 spans 15 amino acids. Germline CDR1 and CDR2: MNHEY and SMNVEV (reference sequence). V was trimmed by 8 bases and J by 8 bases, leaving 21 bases between them. DNA of the CDR3: TGTGCCAGCGCCCTGATCACCCCGACTCCGGAAAAACTGTTTTTT. Its protein is CASALITPTPEKLFF.

V gene TRBV27 combines with J gene TRBJ2-7; D is tentatively TRBD1 or TRBD2 (6 bases each). CDR1 and CDR2 from the germline V gene are MNHEY and SMNVEV (reference sequence). The CDR3 is 15 amino acids. The V and J ends lost 7 bases and 3 bases respectively, with 19 bases between them. CDR3 nucleotide sequence: TGTGCCAGCAACTACCCCGAGGGGGGTTGCTACGAGCAGTACTTC. Residues: CASNYPEGGCYEQYF.

This rearrangement joins TRBV7-6 to TRBJ1-5; no definite D call. The CDR3 extends over 13 amino acids. Germline assignment: CDR1 SGHVS and CDR2 FNYEAQ. V was clipped by 1 base and J by 5 bases, with 6 bases between them. The CDR3 loop reads CASSLGVDQPQHF. The CDR3 DNA reads TGTGCCAGCAGCTTAGGGGTTGATCAGCCCCAGCATTTT.

This sequence joins TRBV11-3 and TRBJ2-1, with 11 bases identical to TRBD2. J gave up 8 bases and V 5 bases, and 8 bases lay outside the gene matches. The CDR3 runs to 15 residues. Germline values: CDR1 SGHNT, CDR2 YENEEA. CDR3 DNA: TGTGCCAGCAGCCTCAATTCACTAGCGGGGGATGAGCAGTTCTTC. Translation gives CASSLNSLAGDEQFF.

This clonotype was counted only a few times. The chain carries TRBV7-2 and TRBJ2-1; D remains unclear. V was cut by 4 bases and J by 7 bases, with 11 bases left in between. From germline, CDR1 is SGHTA and CDR2 FQGNSA. The CDR3 is 13 residues long. DNA for the CDR3: TGTGCCAGCAGCTACCGGGTCTCAAATGAGCAGTTCTTC. This gives the protein CASSYRVSNEQFF.

V usage is TRBV19 and J usage is TRBJ2-5; 9 positions match TRBD1. Germline-derived CDR1 and CDR2 are LNHDA and SQIVND (reference sequence). CDR3 length: 13 amino acids. The V and J ends lost 6 bases and 5 bases, in that order; junction bases with no gene match: 4. In DNA form, the CDR3 reads TGTGCCAGTAGGGACAGGGGTTACGAGACCCAGTACTTC. Protein sequence: CASRDRGYETQYF.

This clonotype has more than one count but fewer than ten. V usage is TRBV27 and J usage is TRBJ2-2; 10 nucleotides align to TRBD2. Trimming at V came to 5 bases and at J to 6 bases, leaving 12 bases not matched to a gene. Germline V gene lookup returns CDR1 MNHEY and CDR2 SMNVEV (reference sequence). CDR3 size: 17 residues. CDR3 DNA: TGTGCCAGCAGTGTCCTAGCGGGGGCCCTAGGTGCCGGGGAGCTGTTTTTT. It is translated as CASSVLAGALGAGELFF.

The gene calls are TRBV5-4 and TRBJ2-2; 7 bases fit TRBD1. The CDR3 runs to 16 residues. Germline V gene lookup returns CDR1 SGHNT and CDR2 YYREEE (reference sequence). The V and J ends lost 4 bases and 3 bases, in that order; junction bases with no gene match: 9. CDR3 DNA: TGTGCCAGCAGCGCGCCGGGACAGAGACACACCGGGGAGCTGTTTTTT. Its translation is CASSAPGQRHTGELFF.

The CDR3 DNA reads as TGTGCCTGGAGTGAGTGGGGCGACAGTTCTGGGGCCAACGTCCTGACTTTC. It is translated as CAWSEWGDSSGANVLTF. This chain uses TRBV30 with TRBJ2-6, with D possibly being TRBD1 (5 bases). The germline CDR1 and CDR2 sequences are GTSNPN and SVGIG (reference sequence). The CDR3 is 17 residues long. Trimming left V 1 base short and J 1 base short, with 14 bases between.

This chain joins TRBV29-1 and TRBJ2-7; 7 positions match TRBD2. The V segment lost 8 bases and the J segment 2 bases; nucleotides outside the gene matches: 9. CDR3 length: 13 residues. Per the germline V gene, CDR1 is SQVTM and CDR2 is ANQGSEA. The CDR3 here is CSYGMGGTYEQYF. The CDR3 nucleotides read TGCAGCTATGGGATGGGGGGGACCTACGAGCAGTACTTC.

CDR3 coding DNA: TGTGCCAGCAGCGTGCGGGGGGGCCTTATCCTTACTAACTATGGCTACACCTTC. Translation gives CASSVRGGLILTNYGYTF. This chain links TRBV6-1 with TRBJ1-2; weak D call: TRBD1 (6 bases). The V gene lost 6 bases and the J gene lost 0 bases, with 23 bases spanning the gap. Germline V CDR1 and CDR2: MNHNS, SASEGT. This CDR3 comprises 18 residues.

This clonotype was seen just once. The chain recombines TRBV7-3 with TRBJ2-5, with D perhaps TRBD2 (5 bases). The CDR3 totals 13 residues. V lost 5 bases, J lost 7 bases, and 14 bases lay in between. The germline CDR1 and CDR2 sequences are SGHTA and FQGTGA. The CDR3 bases are TGTGCCAGCAGCCTTGGACCCCGGGGGACCCAGTACTTC. Protein product: CASSLGPRGTQYF.

The chain recombines TRBV20-1 with TRBJ1-3; D perhaps matches TRBD1 (6 bases). CDR1 is DFQATT, CDR2 SNEGSKA, per germline (reference sequence). V gave up 3 bases and J gave up 0 bases, with 15 bases separating them. The CDR3 is made up of 16 amino acids. The CDR3 region has the DNA TGCAGTGCTAGCCGACCGGGACAAGCCTCTGGAAACACCATATATTTT. It is translated as CSASRPGQASGNTIYF.

The genes are TRBV7-8 and TRBJ2-3; a weak D match, TRBD2 (5 bases). CDR1 is SGHVS, CDR2 FQNEAQ, per germline. V gave up 4 bases and J gave up 8 bases, with 10 bases separating them. This CDR3 comprises 12 residues. The CDR3: CASSSDGGTQYF. CDR3 DNA: TGTGCCAGCAGCTCGGACGGAGGTACGCAGTATTTT.

The rearrangement links TRBV30 to TRBJ1-1; D unresolved. The germline V gene has CDR1 GTSNPN and CDR2 SVGIG (reference sequence). Trimming removed 2 bases from V and 3 bases from J, with 10 bases in between. The CDR3 is made up of 13 amino acids. CDR3 in DNA: TGTGCCTGGAGTTCCGAGGGATACACTGAAGCTTTCTTT. As protein: CAWSSEGYTEAFF. The entire variable domain, with the rest obtained from reference TRBV30 and TRBJ1-1, is as follows: SQTIHQWPATLVQPVGSPLSLECTVEGTSNPNLYWYRQAAGRGLQLLFYSVGIGQISSEVPQNLSASRPQDRQFILSSKKLLLSDSGFYLCAWSSEGYTEAFFGQGTRLTVV.

This clonotype was observed a handful of times. The chain couples TRBV30 to TRBJ1-3; no reliable D call. V lost 4 bases to trimming and J lost 0 bases, with 13 bases between them. CDR3 length equals 15 residues. From germline, CDR1 is GTSNPN and CDR2 SVGIG (reference sequence). The chain's CDR3 is CAWTPSIFSGNTIYF. CDR3 coding DNA: TGTGCCTGGACCCCATCCATCTTCTCTGGAAACACCATATATTTT.

The rearrangement joins TRBV20-1 to TRBJ1-6; no definite D call. This CDR3 spans 14 amino acids. V lost 5 bases and J lost 5, with 13 bases in between. Germline CDR1 DFQATT, CDR2 SNEGSKA (reference sequence). CDR3 sequence (DNA): TGCAGTGCTCCCCCTCGGTCGGATAATTCACCCCTCCACTTT. This codes for CSAPPRSDNSPLHF.

This chain connects TRBV6-1 to TRBJ2-5; D is undetermined. The germline gives CDR1 MNHNS, CDR2 SASEGT. V lost 9 bases and J lost 4, with 9 bases in between. The CDR3 runs to 11 residues. CDR3 in amino acids: CASSPLETQYF. DNA for the CDR3: TGTGCCAGTTCCCCCCTAGAGACCCAGTACTTC.

The chain joins TRBV30 to TRBJ1-5; no clear D. The CDR3 has 14 amino acids. CDR1 and CDR2 from the germline V gene are GTSNPN and SVGIG (reference sequence). V lost 5 bases to trimming and J lost 4 bases, with 15 bases between them. The CDR3 protein is CAWGLAQPNQPQHF. The CDR3 coding sequence is TGTGCCTGGGGACTAGCACAGCCTAATCAGCCCCAGCATTTT.

In its sample, this clonotype was seen once. V gene TRBV29-1 combines with J gene TRBJ2-7; D could derive from TRBD1 or TRBD2 (5 bases each). The length of the CDR3 is 12 residues. The V gene lost 4 bases and the J gene lost 4 bases, with 11 bases spanning the gap. Germline V CDR1 and CDR2: SQVTM, ANQGSEA. CDR3 nucleotide sequence: TGCAGCGTTGGGCCAGGGACGTACGAGCAGTACTTC. Translated: CSVGPGTYEQYF.

The rearrangement joins TRBV27 to TRBJ1-5; tentatively, D is TRBD1 (5 bases). The CDR3 spans 14 residues. Germline CDR1 and CDR2: MNHEY and SMNVEV (reference sequence). Deletions cut 3 bases from V and 6 bases from J, with 12 bases between. The CDR3 reads CASSFGGATQPQHF. In nucleotides, the CDR3 is TGTGCCAGCAGTTTTGGAGGGGCGACTCAGCCCCAGCATTTT.

This chain joins TRBV11-3 and TRBJ1-3, with D tentatively TRBD1 (5 bases). Trimming shortened V by 3 bases and J by 1 base, and 10 bases separated the two germline ends. CDR1 and CDR2 from the germline V gene are SGHNT and YENEEA. The CDR3 spans 15 residues. Here the CDR3 DNA reads TGTGCCAGCAGCTTCGGGGGGAAATCTGGAAACACCATATATTTT. Translation: CASSFGGKSGNTIYF.

J is TRBJ2-7 and V is TRBV20-1; 7 bases map to TRBD1. Germline CDR1 is DFQATT and CDR2 is SNEGSKA (reference sequence). The length of the CDR3 is 12 residues. V was clipped by 5 bases and J by 6 bases; unmatched bases: 7. The DNA of the CDR3 is TGCAGTGCTCGGCAGGGGGTTTTCGAGCAGTACTTC. It yields the protein CSARQGVFEQYF.

The chain has TRBV18 and TRBJ2-7; D is unclear. CDR3 length equals 15 residues. The germline V gene has CDR1 KGHSH and CDR2 LQKENI. V was cut by 6 bases and J by 0 bases, with 15 bases left in between. The CDR3 DNA reads as TGTGCCAGCTCCCCCGGACCGACCCACTCCTACGAGCAGTACTTC. This codes for CASSPGPTHSYEQYF.

This clonotype was seen more than once but under ten times. The rearrangement uses TRBV15 and TRBJ2-1, with TRBD2 matching over 13 bases. Unmatched junction bases numbered 4, after V lost 5 bases and J lost 6 bases. The CDR3 runs 15 residues. Germline values: CDR1 LNHNV, CDR2 YYDKDF (reference sequence). The CDR3, as DNA: TGTGCCACCAGCGAACTAGCGGGGGGGTCCAATGAGCAGTTCTTC. It encodes CATSELAGGSNEQFF.

This clonotype has more than one count but fewer than ten. The chain carries TRBV6-2 or TRBV6-3 and TRBJ1-2; D is unclear. The ends were cut back, 0 bases at V and 2 bases at J, with 22 bases in the middle. The germline V gene has CDR1 MNHEY and CDR2 SVGEGT. This CDR3 is built from 19 residues. The CDR3 bases are TGTGCCAGCAGTTACTCGAATGGAGGGCTTCTCGCCGTGAACTATGGCTACACCTTC. This translates into CASSYSNGGLLAVNYGYTF.

The genes are TRBV30 and TRBJ2-2; TRBD1 agrees at 7 bases. Per germline, CDR1 GTSNPN and CDR2 SVGIG (reference sequence). J lost 1 base, V lost 7 bases, and 6 bases had no gene match. The CDR3 covers 14 residues. This chain's CDR3 is CALNRGQNTGELFF. Here the CDR3 DNA reads TGTGCCTTGAACAGGGGCCAGAACACCGGGGAGCTGTTTTTT.

This clonotype was counted only a few times. The chain is built from TRBV7-2 and TRBJ2-4; tentatively, D is TRBD1 (5 bases). This CDR3 contains 16 residues. Trimming shortened V by 1 base and J by 0 bases, and 10 bases separated the two germline ends. CDR1 is SGHTA and CDR2 is FQGNSA in the germline V gene. The CDR3 here is CASSLGRTIAKNIQYF. CDR3 DNA sequence: TGTGCCAGCAGCTTAGGCAGGACAATAGCCAAAAACATTCAGTACTTC.